A single sample is the source of the 10 T cell receptor beta chains below, sequenced in a study of glioma-infiltrating T cells after dendritic cell vaccination. Clones were read by immunoSEQ multiplex PCR, and TCRdb kept only the in-frame ones, dropping some. The profile shows some 38,000 clones, about 80% of them singletons. The sample in question was blood, obtained before dendritic cell vaccination. The receptors come from a human donor with glioblastoma.

The genes are TRBV11-2 and TRBJ2-7; D ambiguous. The germline V gene encodes CDR1 SGHAT and CDR2 FQNNGV. Trimming pared 4 bases from V and 2 bases from J, leaving 12 bases between. This CDR3 comprises 14 residues. CDR3 sequence reads: CASSSTTFAYEQYF. The CDR3 nucleotides read TGTGCCAGCAGCTCTACTACTTTTGCCTACGAGCAGTACTTC. Full variable domain (outside the CDR3, taken from reference TRBV11-2 and TRBJ2-7): EAGVAQSPRYKIIEKRQSVAFWCNPISGHATLYWYQQILGQGPKLLIQFQNNGVVDDSQLPKDRFSAERLKGVDSTLKIQPAKLEDSAVYLCASSSTTFAYEQYFGPGTRLTVT.

The rearrangement links TRBV11-3 to TRBJ2-3, with 8 bases identical to TRBD2. The junction had 6 bases not matched to a gene; V was cut back by 3 bases and J by 7 bases. Germline CDR1 SGHNT, CDR2 YENEEA. This CDR3 is built from 14 residues. DNA of the CDR3: TGTGCCAGCAGCTTCGGGGGGGAGTCGAATACGCAGTATTTT. It specifies CASSFGGESNTQYF.

This rearrangement joins TRBV28 to TRBJ2-5, with D uncertain. The V end was cut by 6 bases, the J end by 0 bases, with 14 bases between. The CDR3 is made up of 15 amino acids. Per the germline V gene, CDR1 is MDHEN and CDR2 is SYDVKM. CDR3 nucleotide sequence: TGTGCCAGCAGCCTTACACGGAGTTACCAAGAGACCCAGTACTTC. Protein: CASSLTRSYQETQYF.

The V call is TRBV27, the J call TRBJ1-4, with 9 bases matching TRBD1. V was pared by 2 bases and J by 8 bases, with 9 bases of the junction left unmatched. CDR3 length equals 16 residues. Germline V lookup: CDR1 MNHEY, CDR2 SMNVEV (reference sequence). CDR3: CASSLVGTGSGEKLFF. The DNA of the CDR3 is TGTGCCAGCAGTTTAGTGGGGACAGGGAGTGGAGAAAAACTGTTTTTT.

This sequence joins TRBV2 and TRBJ1-3; TRBD1 is a possible D gene (5 bases). Looked up from germline, CDR1 is SNHLY and CDR2 is FYNNEI. The germline V and J ends were trimmed by 3 bases and 4 bases, with 19 bases remaining between them. CDR3 length equals 17 residues. The CDR3 reads CASSEGRVGHLGNTIYF. CDR3 in DNA: TGTGCCAGCAGTGAGGGGAGGGTCGGACATCTCGGAAACACCATATATTTT.

The V call is TRBV30, the J call TRBJ1-5, with 7 nucleotides matching TRBD1. J gave up 4 bases and V 3 bases, and 3 bases lay outside the gene matches. CDR1 is GTSNPN and CDR2 is SVGIG in the germline V gene (reference sequence). The CDR3 sequence is 13 residues long. The CDR3 loop reads CAWSPTGNQPQHF. The CDR3 nucleotides read TGTGCCTGGAGCCCGACAGGGAATCAGCCCCAGCATTTT.

The CDR3 region has the DNA TGTGCCAGCAGTTTGTATAGCTTACCAATTATCAATGAGCAGTTCTTC. As protein: CASSLYSLPIINEQFF. The chain combines TRBV27 with TRBJ2-1; D not certain. Trimming cost V 3 bases and J 6 bases, with 18 bases left between them. The CDR3 has 16 amino acids. Per the germline V gene, CDR1 is MNHEY and CDR2 is SMNVEV (reference sequence).

J is TRBJ1-1 and V is TRBV7-3; tentative D call: TRBD1 (6 bases). Germline assignment: CDR1 SGHTA and CDR2 FQGTGA. V dropped 1 base and J dropped 4 bases, with 7 bases sitting between them. There are 13 residues in the CDR3. CDR3: CASSLKGGTEAFF. The CDR3 DNA sequence: TGTGCCAGCAGCTTAAAAGGGGGCACTGAAGCTTTCTTT.

The chain is built from TRBV2 and TRBJ2-2; 9 nucleotides match TRBD1. Germline V gives CDR1 SNHLY, CDR2 FYNNEI. The V gene end was trimmed by 2 bases and the J gene end by 7 bases; junction bases not matched to a gene: 11. The CDR3 runs to 17 residues. This CDR3 reads CASSERGTGRMGGELFF. DNA for the CDR3: TGTGCCAGCAGTGAAAGAGGGACAGGGAGGATGGGCGGGGAGCTGTTTTTT.

The gene calls are TRBV11-3 and TRBJ2-5; TRBD1 matches 9 bases. The V gene end was trimmed by 3 bases and the J gene end by 7 bases; junction bases not matched to a gene: 6. The CDR3 is made up of 14 amino acids. CDR1 SGHNT and CDR2 YENEEA come from the germline V gene. In DNA form, the CDR3 reads TGTGCCAGCAGCTTGGGACAGGGTGTTGGGACCCAGTACTTC. Its translation: CASSLGQGVGTQYF.